The T cell receptor beta chain described here comes from a study of neoadjuvant nivolumab and ipilimumab in lung cancer (dated by TCRdb to the early 2020s). With respect to the entire study: Nivolumab was administered intravenously at 3 mg/kg on days 1, 15 and 29, and in the combination arm ipilimumab 1 mg/kg was added on day 1 only. The primary endpoint of the trial was the rate of major pathologic response (MPR) in the intention-to-treat population of each study arm. A total of about 43 patients with operable NSCLC were treated in the trial, with about 23 randomized to nivolumab monotherapy and about 20 randomized to nivolumab plus ipilimumab. TCR repertoires were compared between pretherapy (baseline) peripheral blood and tumors resected at surgery after neoadjuvant immune checkpoint blockade. Matched pretherapy and resected tumor pairs were analyzed for seven patients: four treated with nivolumab and three with nivolumab plus ipilimumab.

About this clone: No cognate antigen has been identified for it. No much larger clone is present one base from it, and per-base qualities are unavailable.

The sample's time point, from its label and the paper: at surgical resection after neoadjuvant nivolumab +/- ipilimumab. Samples were obtained from the phase 2 randomized NEOSTAR trial, in which neoadjuvant nivolumab or nivolumab plus ipilimumab followed by surgery was tested in operable NSCLC. Reading the germline V gene gives CDR1 SGHAT and CDR2 FQNNGV. V gives up 5 bases and J gives up 3 bases, and the segment between their germline ends measures 11 bases. Reading from cysteine to phenylalanine, the CDR3 counts 13 amino acids. Kept here is only the CDR3 DNA, which spans 39 bases and is read in frame from base 1. What the research found in general, with its limitations: A small number of samples was subjected to TCR sequencing. Compared with tumor-adjacent uninvolved lung, resected tumors had greater TCR richness and clonality, and increases showed up in more of the dual-therapy-treated tumors. From pretherapy to surgery, tumor T-cell richness and clonality increased in three of three dual-therapy tumors but in only two of four nivolumab-treated tumors. TCR richness in pretherapy blood showed a positive correlation with richness in tumors resected after neoadjuvant therapy (Spearman R ≈ 0.8). No significant correlation was found between TCR clonality and pathologic tumor regression, and only one major-pathologic-response sample was available for the clonality analysis.

Library construction relied on the immunoSEQ multiplex PCR assay. Per the authors' processing: Richness and clonality were used to summarize the repertoires, and clones that significantly expanded or contracted between pre- and post-therapy samples were identified. TCRdb holds this immuneACCESS table with in-frame rearrangements only. Some clones are missing; in checked studies, unresolved V genes explain under half, and the rest has no known cause. V and J calls plus clone size are reproduced from that table; the DNA served to infer D and trimming. For this sample there are more than 25,000 clones; approximately 80% appear just once. The top ten clonotypes cover roughly 20% of the sample.

Sample: tumor tissue, taken after neoadjuvant nivolumab, alone or with ipilimumab, at or shortly before surgery. The sequence is built from TRBV11-2 and TRBJ2-7; the D gene is perhaps TRBD1 or TRBD2, as each covers 5 bases. The sequence was collected from an adult with non-small cell lung cancer. In nucleotides, the sequence is TGTGCCAGCAGCCTGGGACCTAACTACGAGCAGTACTTC. Its protein is CASSLGPNYEQYF. Beyond the CDR3, the reference TRBV11-2 and TRBJ2-7 genes provide the residues; the full variable domain reads: EAGVAQSPRYKIIEKRQSVAFWCNPISGHATLYWYQQILGQGPKLLIQFQNNGVVDDSQLPKDRFSAERLKGVDSTLKIQPAKLEDSAVYLCASSLGPNYEQYFGPGTRLTVT.